This TCR beta chain was identified during a study of T cells in Graves' hyperthyroidism and ophthalmopathy. Study-wide results and limits: It was a median around 6 months before onset that the model predicted ophthalmopathy. Most thyroid clonotypes expanded above 0.001 were also detected in blood.

This CDR3 comprises 15 residues. Germline V gene lookup returns CDR1 SNHLY and CDR2 FYNNEI. The J segment lost 7 bases and the V segment lost 5 bases, leaving 11 bases of the junction unmatched. Details on this clonotype: Its target is unknown.

There were TCR beta CDR3 regions amplified from RNA transcripts. The TCR CDR3 first-round RT-PCR relied on the HTBI primer set. Using its own MiXCR run on the multiplex PCR reads, TCRdb lists one record per CDR3 protein. This sample yields 300,000 or so distinct CDR3 sequences, of which about 21% are seen a single time; about 50% belongs to the top ten. V gene TRBV2 combines with J gene TRBJ1-1; TRBD1 matches at 9 bases. Source material: blood. The TCR originated in a woman aged 45-65 years with Graves' hyperthyroidism. In nucleotides, the CDR3 is TGTGCCAGCAGTCGGACAGGGGCGGTCATTCGTGAAGCTTTCTTT. As protein: CASSRTGAVIREAFF.